This T cell receptor beta chain was captured by sequencing in a study of shared clonotypes between healthy human individuals. On the study more broadly: Aged between 18 and 49, the donors were a couple of women and three men. General study findings and limits: Limited genetic and exposure-history diversity came from having few donors.

Trimming stripped 4 bases from V and 5 bases from J, with 20 bases between. The CDR3 spans 16 residues. Germline lookup yields CDR1 LNHDA and CDR2 SQIVND (reference sequence). This clone was seen a handful of times. Its cognate antigen is unknown. Deep-level assay runs were performed. For every subset, genomic DNA was evenly distributed across several immunoSEQ plates. Profiled with immunoSEQ multiplex PCR; TCRdb holds only in-frame clones, not every one. Of fewer than 550,000 clones detected, almost 80% appear once; the ten largest clones hold approximately 12%. The J gene is TRBJ1-1, the V gene TRBV19, with a possible D match to TRBD1 (6 bases). Material for sequencing was PBMCs. This receptor was identified in a middle-aged woman in good health. Some clones in this sample may be carry-over from other donors' samples. CDR3 nucleotide sequence: TGTGCCAGTAGTACCTGGTATGGACAGTACGGGACTGAAGCTTTCTTT. It translates to CASSTWYGQYGTEAFF.